This T cell receptor (beta chain) was retrieved from a study of Ad26.COV2.S vaccination and SARS-CoV-2 variants. Study-level findings and limits: Reportedly, after vaccination the spike-specific CD8+ and CD4+ T cell responses displayed substantial breadth. Vaccine and placebo recipients had comparable breadth of non-spike TCRs. Vaccine recipients had higher spike-specific TCR breadth than placebo recipients.

Sequenced by immunoSEQ multiplex PCR; TCRdb stores in-frame clones only, minus some. The repertoire holds fewer than 100,000 clones, more than 65% seen once, with about 16% in the top ten. Concerning this clone itself: Its antigen remains unidentified.

This CDR3 has 12 residues. V was clipped by 7 bases and J by 2 bases, with 9 bases between them. The germline V gene has CDR1 MNHEY and CDR2 SVGAGI. This clonotype was obtained from a human donor who had recovered from COVID-19. The sample consisted of peripheral blood, taken after recovery from COVID-19. V gene TRBV6-5 combines with J gene TRBJ2-7; no clear D gene. Here the CDR3 DNA reads TGTGCCAGCATGGAGAGCCCCTACGAGCAGTACTTC. It is translated as CASMESPYEQYF.